The entry that follows covers one T cell receptor beta chain sequence. The table came from immunoSEQ multiplex PCR; TCRdb's copy has only in-frame clones and leaves some out. The sample lists approximately 90,000 clones, 90% to 95% occurring once. The record originates from a study of T cell changes during pregnancy in multiple sclerosis. CDR1 SGHTA and CDR2 FQGTGA come from the germline V gene. CDR3 size: 14 residues. Unmatched junction bases numbered 6, after V lost 5 bases and J lost 5 bases. This sample comprised peripheral blood, obtained in the third trimester of pregnancy. The rearrangement joins TRBV7-3 to TRBJ2-1, with 7 bases lining up with TRBD1. The source is a female donor with multiple sclerosis, enrolled in a pregnancy study. CDR3 nucleotide sequence: TGTGCCAGCAGCCCGACAGGGCAACACAATGAGCAGTTCTTC. Encoded protein: CASSPTGQHNEQFF.